The rows below give T cell receptor beta chains drawn from one sample of a study of glioma-infiltrating T cells after dendritic cell vaccination. Assay: immunoSEQ multiplex PCR; the TCRdb copy retains only in-frame clones and omits some. The top ten hold around 7% of the sample, which has about 87,000 clones, roughly four fifths seen once. Sequences were derived from blood, sampled after dendritic cell vaccination. These receptors all stem from a human donor with glioblastoma. Both conserved end residues are part of each CDR3. A D gene is named only where the DNA matches it firmly. The listing skips clone size in some rows; elsewhere it reads once, few, many or a size class.

TRBD1,TRBJ1-1,TRBV19,.,TGTGCCAGTAGTGCCGACAGGGGTGACACTGAAGCTTTCTTT,CASSADRGDTEAFF
.,TRBJ2-7,TRBV7-2,.,TGTGCCAGCAGCTTAGGGGGCAGGTTCCTCTACGGGCAGTACTTC,CASSLGGRFLYGQYF
.,TRBJ2-5,TRBV6-1,.,TGTGCCAGCAGTGACCTAGCACTAGAGGAGACCCAGTACTTC,CASSDLALEETQYF
.,TRBJ1-1,TRBV5-6,.,TGTGCCAGCAGCTTGGTTCTGAGCACGAACACTGAAGCTTTCTTT,CASSLVLSTNTEAFF
.,TRBJ1-1,TRBV16,.,TGTGCCAGCAGCCCTAGAGGTGACACTGAAGCTTTCTTT,CASSPRGDTEAFF
TRBD1,TRBJ1-1,TRBV5-6,.,TGTGCCAGCAGTTATGACAGGGATGCTGAAGCTTTCTTT,CASSYDRDAEAFF
.,TRBJ1-1,TRBV18,.,TGTGCCAGCTCACTCGAGACAGGTTATTCGAACACTGAAGCTTTCTTT,CASSLETGYSNTEAFF
TRBD2,TRBJ2-3,TRBV6-4,.,TGTGCCAGCAGTACGACTAGCGGGGGGAAGGATACGCAGTATTTT,CASSTTSGGKDTQYF
.,TRBJ2-7,TRBV6-1,few,TGTGCCAGCAGTGAAGCGCGGGGAGCCTACGAGCAGTACTTC,CASSEARGAYEQYF
.,TRBJ1-5,TRBV6-1,few,TGTGCCAGCAGTGAGGGCAGGGGTGGACGGCAGCCCCAGCATTTT,CASSEGRGGRQPQHF
TRBD1,TRBJ1-2,TRBV7-8,few,TGTGCCAGCAGCGCCACGACAGGGGGCGCGAACTATGGCTACACCTTC,CASSATTGGANYGYTF
.,TRBJ2-3,TRBV19,.,TGTGCCAGTAGTATAAGCGGGCCGTCCACAGATACGCAGTATTTT,CASSISGPSTDTQYF
.,TRBJ2-7,TRBV19,.,TGTGCCACCCCCGAGGGGGCCTACGAGCAGTACTTC,CATPEGAYEQYF
TRBD2,TRBJ2-7,TRBV9,.,TGTGCCAGCAGCGTCGGACTAGCGGGAACATTTTACGAGCAGTACTTC,CASSVGLAGTFYEQYF
TRBD1,TRBJ2-3,TRBV19,.,TGTGCCAGTAGTATGGACAGGGGAGCAGATACGCAGTATTTT,CASSMDRGADTQYF
.,TRBJ2-1,TRBV27,.,TGTGCCAGCAGTCCCGGACAGAGCTCCTACAATGAGCAGTTCTTC,CASSPGQSSYNEQFF
.,TRBJ2-3,TRBV15,.,TGTGCCACCAGCAGAGAGTCGTCGGTTTCTAGCACAGATACGCAGTATTTT,CATSRESSVSSTDTQYF
.,TRBJ2-3,TRBV5-6,once,TGTGCCAGCAGCTTAAGCCCGTTGGATACGCAGTATTTT,CASSLSPLDTQYF
.,TRBJ1-5,TRBV5-1,.,TGCGCCAGCAGCCTGGGATTGGGCTTCAATCAGCCCCAGCATTTT,CASSLGLGFNQPQHF
.,TRBJ2-7,TRBV5-1,.,TGCGCCAGCAGCTTGGACAGGGAATACTACGAGCAGTACTTC,CASSLDREYYEQYF
TRBD1,TRBJ1-6,TRBV5-1,.,TGCGCCAGCAGCTTGACACAGGGGGGGAATTCACCCCTCCACTTT,CASSLTQGGNSPLHF
.,TRBJ1-1,TRBV6-5,.,TGTGCCAGCTTTTCCGGGGGAACGAACACTGAAGCTTTCTTT,CASFSGGTNTEAFF
TRBD2,TRBJ2-1,TRBV29-1,.,TGCAGCGCCTCTCTGGGACTAGATGGAAGTGAGCAGTTCTTC,CSASLGLDGSEQFF
.,TRBJ2-7,TRBV6-6,.,TGTGCCAGCAGTTACGGTGACAGCTCCTACGAGCAGTACTTC,CASSYGDSSYEQYF
.,TRBJ2-1,TRBV9,.,TGTGCCAGCAGCCCCCGACCGGATGGAGATGAGCAGTTCTTC,CASSPRPDGDEQFF
.,TRBJ1-2,TRBV2,.,TGTGCCAGCAGAACAGGGTACGGCTACACCTTC,CASRTGYGYTF
.,TRBJ2-1,TRBV19,once,TGTGCCACTCTTGACAGGTTCCCCTACAATGAGCAGTTCTTC,CATLDRFPYNEQFF
TRBD1,TRBJ1-1,TRBV20-1,.,TGCAGTGCTAAAGGGACAGGGGAAGCTTTCTTT,CSAKGTGEAFF
.,TRBJ1-1,TRBV6-1,.,TGTGCCAGCAGCCTACTAGGGGGTAACACTGAAGCTTTCTTT,CASSLLGGNTEAFF
.,TRBJ2-5,TRBV11-2,.,TGTGCCAGCAGACACACCCCGGCCTGGGGGCCGTACCAAGAGACCCAGTACTTC,CASRHTPAWGPYQETQYF
TRBD2,TRBJ2-1,TRBV5-6,.,TGTGCCAGCAGTTCACGGGAGGGGGGACCTAACAATGAGCAGTTCTTC,CASSSREGGPNNEQFF
.,TRBJ1-2,TRBV19,.,TGTGCCAGTAGTACCCGGGGAGATGGCTACACCTTC,CASSTRGDGYTF
.,TRBJ1-1,TRBV6-5,few,TGTGCCAGCAACCTGCGGCCGGCCGCCGAGGCTAAAGCTTTCTTT,CASNLRPAAEAKAFF
TRBD1,TRBJ1-1,TRBV2,.,TGTGCCAGCAGTACGGGACAGGGAGACACTGAAGCTTTCTTT,CASSTGQGDTEAFF
.,TRBJ1-2,TRBV6-5,.,TGTGCCAGCAGCCAGGACAGAAACTATGGCTACACCTTC,CASSQDRNYGYTF
TRBD1,TRBJ1-1,TRBV18,.,TGTGCCAGCTCGGCCGGACAGGGTGTGAACACTGAAGCTTTCTTT,CASSAGQGVNTEAFF
.,TRBJ2-3,TRBV19,.,TGTGCCAGTAGTTTGGGACTTTGGACAGATACGCAGTATTTT,CASSLGLWTDTQYF